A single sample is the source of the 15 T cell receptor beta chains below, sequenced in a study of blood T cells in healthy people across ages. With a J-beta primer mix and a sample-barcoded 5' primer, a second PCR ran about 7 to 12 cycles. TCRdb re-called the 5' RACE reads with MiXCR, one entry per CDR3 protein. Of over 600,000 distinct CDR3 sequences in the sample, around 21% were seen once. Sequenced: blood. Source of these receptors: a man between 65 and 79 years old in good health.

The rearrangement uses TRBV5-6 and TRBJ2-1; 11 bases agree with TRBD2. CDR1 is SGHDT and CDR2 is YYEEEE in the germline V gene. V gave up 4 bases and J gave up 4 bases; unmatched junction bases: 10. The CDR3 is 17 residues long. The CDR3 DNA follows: TGTGCCAGCAGCCAGGGCTCTAGCGGGAGGTCTTACAATGAGCAGTTCTTC. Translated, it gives CASSQGSSGRSYNEQFF.

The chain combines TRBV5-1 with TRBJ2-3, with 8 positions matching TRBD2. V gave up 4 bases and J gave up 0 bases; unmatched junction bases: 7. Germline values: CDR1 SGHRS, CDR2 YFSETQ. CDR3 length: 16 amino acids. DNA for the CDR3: TGCGCCAGCAGCATGACAGCGGGAGCTAGCACAGATACGCAGTATTTT. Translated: CASSMTAGASTDTQYF.

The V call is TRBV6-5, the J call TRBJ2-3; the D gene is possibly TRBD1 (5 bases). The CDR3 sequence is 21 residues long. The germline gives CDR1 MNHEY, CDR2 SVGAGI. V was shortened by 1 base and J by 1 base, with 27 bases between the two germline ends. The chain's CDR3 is CASSYFHPFRQSLVGTDTQYF. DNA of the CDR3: TGTGCCAGCAGTTACTTCCACCCTTTTCGACAGAGCCTAGTAGGCACAGATACGCAGTATTTT.

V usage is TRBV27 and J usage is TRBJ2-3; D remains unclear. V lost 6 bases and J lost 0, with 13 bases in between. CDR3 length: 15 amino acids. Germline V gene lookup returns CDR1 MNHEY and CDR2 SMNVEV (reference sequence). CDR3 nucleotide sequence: TGTGCCAGCAGGCCTTGGGCGGTGAGCACAGATACGCAGTATTTT. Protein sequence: CASRPWAVSTDTQYF.

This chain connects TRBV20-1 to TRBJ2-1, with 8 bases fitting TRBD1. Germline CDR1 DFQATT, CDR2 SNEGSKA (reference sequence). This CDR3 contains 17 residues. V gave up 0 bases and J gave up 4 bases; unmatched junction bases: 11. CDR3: CSARDPGGAGSYNEQFF. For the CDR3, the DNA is TGCAGTGCTAGAGATCCAGGGGGCGCCGGGAGTTACAATGAGCAGTTCTTC.

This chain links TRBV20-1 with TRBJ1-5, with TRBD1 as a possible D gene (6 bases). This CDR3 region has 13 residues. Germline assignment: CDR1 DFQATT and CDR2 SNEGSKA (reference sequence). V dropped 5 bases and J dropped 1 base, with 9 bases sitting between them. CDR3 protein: CSAVTGSNQPQHF. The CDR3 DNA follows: TGCAGTGCTGTTACAGGGAGCAATCAGCCCCAGCATTTT.

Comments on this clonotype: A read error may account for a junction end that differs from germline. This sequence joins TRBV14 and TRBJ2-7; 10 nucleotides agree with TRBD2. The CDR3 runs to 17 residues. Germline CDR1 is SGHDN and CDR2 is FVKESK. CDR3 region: CASSQVLSPKSSGSKPF. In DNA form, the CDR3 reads TGTGCCAGCAGCCAAGTCTTGTCCCCTAAATCTAGCGGGAGTAAACCCTTC.

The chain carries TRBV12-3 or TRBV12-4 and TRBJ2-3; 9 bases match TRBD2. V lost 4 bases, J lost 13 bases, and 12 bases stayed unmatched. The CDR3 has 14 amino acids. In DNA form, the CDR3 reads TGTGCCAGCAGTTCAGCGGGAGGAGCAGATGCGGAGTATTTT. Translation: CASSSAGGADAEYF.

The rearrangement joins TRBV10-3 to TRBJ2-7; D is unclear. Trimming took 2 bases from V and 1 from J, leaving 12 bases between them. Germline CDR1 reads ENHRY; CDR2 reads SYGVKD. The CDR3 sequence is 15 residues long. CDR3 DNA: TGTGCCATCAGTGAGGCCACAAGGATATCCTACGAGCAGTACTTC. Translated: CAISEATRISYEQYF.

The CDR3 bases are TGTGCCAGCAGCCAAACAGGGTCCTATGGCTACACCTTC. Translated, it gives CASSQTGSYGYTF. The gene calls are TRBV3-1 and TRBJ1-2; tentative D call: TRBD1 (6 bases). The CDR3 spans 13 residues. V shed 2 bases and J shed 4 bases, with 8 bases lying between them. Per germline, CDR1 LGHDT and CDR2 YNNKEL (reference sequence).

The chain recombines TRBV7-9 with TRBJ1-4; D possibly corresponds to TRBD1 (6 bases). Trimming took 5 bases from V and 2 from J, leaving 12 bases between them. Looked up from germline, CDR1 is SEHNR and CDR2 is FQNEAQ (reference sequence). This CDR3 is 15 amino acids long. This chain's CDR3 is CASSETGPTNEKLFF. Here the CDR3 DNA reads TGTGCCAGCAGCGAAACAGGGCCGACTAATGAAAAACTGTTTTTT. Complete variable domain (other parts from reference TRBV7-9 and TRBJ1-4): DTGVSQNPRHKITKRGQNVTFRCDPISEHNRLYWYRQTLGQGPEFLTYFQNEAQLEKSRLLSDRFSAERPKGSFSTLEIQRTEQGDSAMYLCASSETGPTNEKLFFGSGTQLSVL.

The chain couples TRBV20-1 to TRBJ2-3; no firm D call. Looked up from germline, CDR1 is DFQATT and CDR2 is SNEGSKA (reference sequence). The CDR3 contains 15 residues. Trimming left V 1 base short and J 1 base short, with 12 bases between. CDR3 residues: CSARGPADRTDTQYF. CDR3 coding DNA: TGCAGTGCTAGAGGCCCAGCAGACCGCACAGATACGCAGTATTTT.

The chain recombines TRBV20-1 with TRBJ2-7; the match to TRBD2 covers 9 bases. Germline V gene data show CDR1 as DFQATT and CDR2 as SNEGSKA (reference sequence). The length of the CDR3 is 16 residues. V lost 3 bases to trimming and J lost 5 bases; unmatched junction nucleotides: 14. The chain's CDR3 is CSASFRVAGVRDEQYF. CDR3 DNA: TGCAGTGCTAGTTTTAGGGTAGCGGGAGTTAGGGACGAGCAGTACTTC.

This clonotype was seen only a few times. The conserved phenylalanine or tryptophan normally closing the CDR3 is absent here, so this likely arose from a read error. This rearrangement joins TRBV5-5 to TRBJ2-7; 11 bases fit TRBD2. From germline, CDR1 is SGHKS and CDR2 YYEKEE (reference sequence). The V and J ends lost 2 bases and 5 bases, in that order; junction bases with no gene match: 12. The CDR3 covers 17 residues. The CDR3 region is CASSFSIAGGRGNEQYL. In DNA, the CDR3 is TGTGCCAGCAGCTTCTCCATAGCGGGAGGGCGAGGAAACGAGCAGTACCTC.

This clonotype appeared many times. The CDR3 protein is CASSSGPDTQYF. The CDR3 nucleotides read TGTGCCAGCAGCTCAGGGCCAGATACGCAGTATTTT. The chain is built from TRBV7-9 and TRBJ2-3, with D possibly TRBD1 on 5 matching bases. Germline loops: CDR1 SEHNR, CDR2 FQNEAQ (reference sequence). Between the trimmed V and J ends, which lost 4 bases and 4 bases, there was a span of 6 bases. The CDR3 has 12 amino acids.